This is a list of T cell receptor beta chains from one sample in a study of regulatory T cells in long-lasting Graves disease. Each CDR3 protein is one row after TCRdb ran MiXCR on the multiplex PCR reads. This table holds 600,000 to 650,000 distinct CDR3 sequences, 16% found once. These data also formed part of another study, on T cells in Graves' hyperthyroidism and ophthalmopathy.

Sequenced here: peripheral blood mononuclear cells (PBMCs), sampled at new diagnosis, from a patient treated with antithyroid drugs. These TCRs come from a woman between 25 and 40 years old with Graves disease. The CDR3 runs from the conserved cysteine through the conserved F or W. Each record gives: D gene, V gene, clone size, J gene, CDR3 DNA, CDR3 protein. A D gene is named only where the DNA matches it firmly. The listing skips clone size in some rows; elsewhere it reads once, few, many or a size class.

TRBD1,TRBV10-1,many,TRBJ2-3,TGCGCCAGCAGCCCGGGACAGGGACTCACAGATACGCAGTATTTT,CASSPGQGLTDTQYF
.,TRBV20-1,many,TRBJ2-3,TGCAGTGCTAGACCCAGGGTCACTAGCACAGATACGCAGTATTTT,CSARPRVTSTDTQYF
.,TRBV2,many,TRBJ1-5,TGTGCCAGCAGTGGTGGTGCGGGGGCCGTTATTTATAGCAATCAGCCCCAGCATTTT,CASSGGAGAVIYSNQPQHF
.,TRBV3-1,many,TRBJ1-1,TGTGCCAGCAGCCAAGGACAGGTTTTCACTGAAGCTTTCTTT,CASSQGQVFTEAFF
TRBD2,TRBV20-1,.,TRBJ2-5,TGCAGTGCGCTAGCGGGAGAGGTTCAAGAGACCCAGTACTTC,CSALAGEVQETQYF
.,TRBV20-1,many,TRBJ1-1,TGCAGTCCGACAGGTATCATGAACACTGAAGCTTTCTTT,CSPTGIMNTEAFF
.,TRBV29-1,few,TRBJ2-3,TGCAGCGTTGATGGGGGGTTGGGCACAGATACGCAGTATTTT,CSVDGGLGTDTQYF
.,TRBV11-3,many,TRBJ2-3,TGTGCCAGCAGTATGGAGGTTCGAGATACGCAGTATTTT,CASSMEVRDTQYF
.,TRBV7-2,few,TRBJ2-1,TGTGCCAGCAGCCGCAGTCGGCTCGACAATGAGCAGTTCTTC,CASSRSRLDNEQFF
.,TRBV19,.,TRBJ1-5,TGTGCCAGTAGTGCACGCCAGCTTGGCAATCAGCCCCAGCATTTT,CASSARQLGNQPQHF
TRBD2,TRBV10-3,many,TRBJ2-1,TGTGCCATCAGGTCCCCCGGGACTAGTGGAGTCTATGAGCAGTTCTTC,CAIRSPGTSGVYEQFF
.,TRBV7-8,few,TRBJ1-5,TGTGCCAGCAGCTTAGACCCTGACAGGTTCAATCAGCCCCAGCATTTT,CASSLDPDRFNQPQHF
.,TRBV2,.,TRBJ1-1,TGTGCCAGCAGTGGGCTGGTTGGGAACACTGAAGCTTCCTTT,CASSGLVGNTEASF
.,TRBV7-3,many,TRBJ2-1,TGTGCCAGCAGCGCAAACAATGAGCAGTTCTTC,CASSANNEQFF
TRBD1,TRBV19,few,TRBJ1-1,TGTGCCAGTAGTTCTCCGACAGGGACGAACACTGAAGCTTTCTTT,CASSSPTGTNTEAFF
TRBD2,TRBV3-1,.,TRBJ2-7,TGTGCCAGCAGCCAAGTCACTAGCGGGAGATACGAGCAGTACTTC,CASSQVTSGRYEQYF
TRBD2,TRBV19,few,TRBJ2-3,TGTGCCAGTAGTATTTCTTCCTCTAGCGGGAGGATTACAGATACGCAGTATTTT,CASSISSSSGRITDTQYF
TRBD1,TRBV19,once,TRBJ2-1,TGTGCCAGCCAGGGACAGACCGTACTCAATGAGCAGTTCTTC,CASQGQTVLNEQFF
.,TRBV14,few,TRBJ2-5,TGTGCCAGCAGCCAAGATGGGACCTTAAAGACCCAGTACTTC,CASSQDGTLKTQYF
.,TRBV28,few,TRBJ2-7,TGTGCCAGCAGTTTATTGACAGGTTCGCCGGGCGAGCAGTACTTC,CASSLLTGSPGEQYF
.,TRBV20-1,few,TRBJ2-3,TGCAGTGCTCCAAGCGGACGGGGGGCAAATACGCAGTATTTT,CSAPSGRGANTQYF
.,TRBV24-1,.,TRBJ1-5,TGTGCCACCAGTGACCCCCGGTTTCCGAATCAGCCCCAGCATTTT,CATSDPRFPNQPQHF
.,TRBV29-1,many,TRBJ2-3,TGCAGCGTTGAGGGCGGGGGCACGGCAGATACGCAGTATTTT,CSVEGGGTADTQYF
.,TRBV28,many,TRBJ2-7,TGTGCCAGCGGCGGGACACTACCTTACGAGCAGTACTTC,CASGGTLPYEQYF
TRBD1,TRBV29-1,few,TRBJ2-5,TGCAGCTCCAACAACAGGGGGCTCTTCGAGACCCAGTACTTC,CSSNNRGLFETQYF
TRBD1,TRBV6-5,many,TRBJ2-5,TGTGCCAGCAGTTACTCGTTCAGGGGGTATGAGACCCAGTACTTC,CASSYSFRGYETQYF
.,TRBV18,once,TRBJ2-2,TGTGCCAGCTCACCTCCCGCAGGGGACACCGGGGAGCTGTTTTTT,CASSPPAGDTGELFF
TRBD1,TRBV3-1,.,TRBJ1-1,TGTGCCAGCAGCCAGGATACGACAGGGGGGACTGAAGCTTTCTTT,CASSQDTTGGTEAFF
TRBD2,TRBV7-7,.,TRBJ2-1,TGTGCTAGCAGCCCGACTAGCGCTGACTCCTACAATGAGCAGTTCTTC,CASSPTSADSYNEQFF
.,TRBV7-8,few,TRBJ1-5,TGTGCCAGCAGCCCCCGGGTGGCCTCCAGCTTAGTTGGCAATCAGCCCCAGCATTTT,CASSPRVASSLVGNQPQHF
TRBD1,TRBV30,once,TRBJ1-1,TGTGCCTGGAGTGTACGGTGGACAGGACGGATGAACACTGAAGCTTTCTTT,CAWSVRWTGRMNTEAFF
.,TRBV10-2,many,TRBJ2-3,TGCGCCAGCAGTGACAGCACAGATACGCAGTATTTT,CASSDSTDTQYF
TRBD1,TRBV12-3/TRBV12-4,many,TRBJ1-4,TGTGCCAGCAGCCCCGGACAGGGCTATGAAAAACTGTTTTTT,CASSPGQGYEKLFF
.,TRBV4-1,few,TRBJ2-7,TGCGCCAGCAGCCAAGGAGTTACCGGGTCAGGGGTGGGCGAGCAGTACTTC,CASSQGVTGSGVGEQYF
TRBD1,TRBV7-9,.,TRBJ2-6,TGTGCCAGCACCCTATCCGGGACAGGGGGCTCTGGGGCCAACGTCCTGACTTTC,CASTLSGTGGSGANVLTF
TRBD2,TRBV6-2/TRBV6-3,many,TRBJ2-7,TGTGCCAGCAACCCTAGCGGGAGGGCCAGCGAGCAGTACTTC,CASNPSGRASEQYF
TRBD2,TRBV7-2,many,TRBJ2-3,TGTGCCAGCAGCTTAGTGGGACTAGCGTCGTTTTCCGATACGCAGTATTTT,CASSLVGLASFSDTQYF
.,TRBV27,many,TRBJ1-1,TGTGCCAGCATGAAGAGGGGAGGAGGCACTGAAGCTTTCTTT,CASMKRGGGTEAFF
.,TRBV28,many,TRBJ1-1,TGTGCCAGCAGTACAAAGGGGATTCAGGGGATGAACACTGAAGCTTTCTTT,CASSTKGIQGMNTEAFF
.,TRBV20-1,.,TRBJ1-5,TGCAGTGCTAGAGATATACTCCAGCATTTT,CSARDILQHF
.,TRBV19,.,TRBJ2-7,TGTGCCAGTAGTATTCTGGGAGGTCTGACCTACGAGCAGTACTTC,CASSILGGLTYEQYF
.,TRBV11-2,.,TRBJ2-7,TGTGCCAGCAGCCTAAGCACAGGGGACTTTTCCGGCGAGCAGTACTTC,CASSLSTGDFSGEQYF
.,TRBV6-1,few,TRBJ2-1,TGTGCCAGCAGTCCGGCGGCCTATGAGCAGTTCTTC,CASSPAAYEQFF
.,TRBV28,many,TRBJ2-5,TGTGCCAGCAGTGGAGGTCTTGGGGAGACCCAGTACTTC,CASSGGLGETQYF
.,TRBV27,.,TRBJ1-3,TGTGCCAGCAGTTCCCGCCCGACTCCTCTTGGTCCTGGAAACACCATATATTTT,CASSSRPTPLGPGNTIYF
.,TRBV19,few,TRBJ1-1,TGTGCCACCAGCGGACACCTGAACACTGAAGCTTTCTTT,CATSGHLNTEAFF
.,TRBV3-1,many,TRBJ2-5,TGTGCCAGCCATATGTTGGGAGAGACCCAGTACTTC,CASHMLGETQYF
TRBD2,TRBV30,few,TRBJ2-3,TGTGCCTCCGCGGGGGGTCTCACAGATACGCAGTATTTT,CASAGGLTDTQYF